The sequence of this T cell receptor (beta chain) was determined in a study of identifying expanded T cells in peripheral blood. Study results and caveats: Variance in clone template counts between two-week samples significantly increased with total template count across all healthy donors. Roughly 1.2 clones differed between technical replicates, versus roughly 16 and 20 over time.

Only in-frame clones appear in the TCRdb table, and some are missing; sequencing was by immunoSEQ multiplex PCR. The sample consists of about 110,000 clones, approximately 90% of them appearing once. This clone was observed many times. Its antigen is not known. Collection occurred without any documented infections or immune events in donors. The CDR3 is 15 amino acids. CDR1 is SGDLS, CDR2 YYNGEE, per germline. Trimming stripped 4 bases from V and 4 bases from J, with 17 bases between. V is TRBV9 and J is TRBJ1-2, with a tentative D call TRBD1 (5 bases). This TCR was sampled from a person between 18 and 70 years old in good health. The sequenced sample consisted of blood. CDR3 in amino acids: CASSSNLRARYGYTF. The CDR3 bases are TGTGCCAGCAGCTCCAACCTCAGGGCTCGCTATGGCTACACCTTC.